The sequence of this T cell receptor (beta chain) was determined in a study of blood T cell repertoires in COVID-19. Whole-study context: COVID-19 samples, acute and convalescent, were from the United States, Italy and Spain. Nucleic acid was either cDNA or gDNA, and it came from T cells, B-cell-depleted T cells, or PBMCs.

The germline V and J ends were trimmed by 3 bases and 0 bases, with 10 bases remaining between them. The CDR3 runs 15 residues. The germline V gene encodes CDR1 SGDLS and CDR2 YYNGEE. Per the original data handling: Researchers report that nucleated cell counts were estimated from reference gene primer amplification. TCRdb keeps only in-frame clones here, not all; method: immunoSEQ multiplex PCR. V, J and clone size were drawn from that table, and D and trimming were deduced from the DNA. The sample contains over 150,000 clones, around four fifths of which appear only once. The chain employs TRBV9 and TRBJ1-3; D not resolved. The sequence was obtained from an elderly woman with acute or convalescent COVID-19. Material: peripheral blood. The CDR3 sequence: CASSGDGLSGNTIYF. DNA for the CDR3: TGTGCCAGCAGCGGCGACGGACTCTCTGGAAACACCATATATTTT.